The text below deals with one TCR beta chain. This specimen belongs to a study of blood T cell repertoires in COVID-19. The wider study: Acute and convalescent COVID-19 samples came from the United States, Italy and Spain. T cells, B-cell-depleted T cells, or PBMCs supplied cDNA or gDNA.

Trimming shortened V by 0 bases and J by 2 bases, and 18 bases separated the two germline ends. Germline CDR1 and CDR2: SGDLS and YYNGEE. The CDR3 extends over 18 amino acids. Per the original methods: Amplification of reference gene primers was used by the study to estimate nucleated cell counts. Assay: immunoSEQ multiplex PCR; the TCRdb copy retains only in-frame clones and omits some. The D gene and trimming were derived from the DNA, and the V and J assignments and clone size from that table. The sample records fewer than 200,000 clones, 80% to 90% being singletons. Sequenced sample: peripheral blood. The TCR was taken from a woman in her forties or fifties with acute or convalescent COVID-19. The V and J genes are TRBV9 and TRBJ2-1, with D possibly matching TRBD2 (6 bases). The CDR3, as DNA: TGTGCCAGCAGCGTAGGTTCTTTGGGGGGTTTGACCTACAATGAGCAGTTCTTC. Amino acids: CASSVGSLGGLTYNEQFF.